This T cell receptor beta chain is drawn from a study of CD8 T cells in Susac syndrome. Study-level findings and limits: The authors acknowledged that their TCR sequencing and HLA analysis involved a relatively small number of individuals.

The multiple sclerosis controls consisted of treatment-naive patients with relapsing-remitting disease, either stable or active. As to this clonotype: What it binds is unknown.

Random-hexamer reverse transcription was applied to about 0.45 to 1 ug RNA. TCR beta CDR3 was amplified by immunoSEQ covering 54 Vbeta and 13 Jbeta. TCRdb reprocessed the immunoSEQ multiplex PCR reads via MiXCR and lists one record per CDR3 protein. The sample records some 260,000 distinct CDR3 sequences, 70% to 90% being singletons. The germline gives CDR1 MDHEN, CDR2 SYDVKM. This CDR3 comprises 16 residues. J was trimmed by 5 bases and V by 2 bases; bases with no gene match: 11. The genes are TRBV28 and TRBJ2-5; 7 nucleotides match TRBD2. The receptor comes from a human donor with multiple sclerosis. Sequenced: CD8+ T cells from PBMCs. CDR3 bases: TGTGCCAGCAGTTTACTTTCACTAGCGCGGAGGGAGACCCAGTACTTC. Its protein is CASSLLSLARRETQYF. Full variable domain (outside the CDR3, taken from reference TRBV28 and TRBJ2-5): DVKVTQSSRYLVKRTGEKVFLECVQDMDHENMFWYRQDPGLGLRLIYFSYDVKMKEKGDIPEGYSVSREKKERFSLILESASTNQTSMYLCASSLLSLARRETQYFGPGTRLLVL.